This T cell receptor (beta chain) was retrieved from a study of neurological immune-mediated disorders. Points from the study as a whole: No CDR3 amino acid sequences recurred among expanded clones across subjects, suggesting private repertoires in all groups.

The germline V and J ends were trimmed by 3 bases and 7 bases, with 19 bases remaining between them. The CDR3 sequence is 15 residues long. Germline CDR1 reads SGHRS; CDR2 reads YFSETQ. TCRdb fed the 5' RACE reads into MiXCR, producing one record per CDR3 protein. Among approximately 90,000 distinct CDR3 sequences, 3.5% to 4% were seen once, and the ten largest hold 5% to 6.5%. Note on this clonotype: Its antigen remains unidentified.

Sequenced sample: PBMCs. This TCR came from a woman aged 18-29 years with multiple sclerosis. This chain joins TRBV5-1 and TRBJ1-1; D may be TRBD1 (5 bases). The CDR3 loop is CASSSEEGRPYEAFF. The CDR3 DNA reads TGCGCCAGCAGCTCTGAGGAGGGGAGACCTTATGAAGCTTTCTTT.